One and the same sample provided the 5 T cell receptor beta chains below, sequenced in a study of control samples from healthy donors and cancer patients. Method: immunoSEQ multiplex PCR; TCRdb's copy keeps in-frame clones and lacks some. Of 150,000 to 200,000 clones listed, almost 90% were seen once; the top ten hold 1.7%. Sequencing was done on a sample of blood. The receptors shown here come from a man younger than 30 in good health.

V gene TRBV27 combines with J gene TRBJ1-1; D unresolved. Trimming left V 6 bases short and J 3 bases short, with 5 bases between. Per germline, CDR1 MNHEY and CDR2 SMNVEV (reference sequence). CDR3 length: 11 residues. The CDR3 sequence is CASRKYTEAFF. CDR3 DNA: TGTGCCAGCAGAAAGTACACTGAAGCTTTCTTT.

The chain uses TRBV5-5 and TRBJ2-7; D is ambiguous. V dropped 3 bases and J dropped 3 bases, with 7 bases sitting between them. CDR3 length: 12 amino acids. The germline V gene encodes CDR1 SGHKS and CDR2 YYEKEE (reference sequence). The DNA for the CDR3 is TGTGCCAGCAGCTCGGATTACTACGAGCAGTACTTC. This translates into CASSSDYYEQYF.

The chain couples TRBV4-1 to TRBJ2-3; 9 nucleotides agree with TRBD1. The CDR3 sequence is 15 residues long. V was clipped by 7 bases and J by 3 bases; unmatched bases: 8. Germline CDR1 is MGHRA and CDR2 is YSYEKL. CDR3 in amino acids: CASTLRDRVTDTQYF. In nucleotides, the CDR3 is TGCGCCAGCACCCTCCGGGACAGGGTTACAGATACGCAGTATTTT.

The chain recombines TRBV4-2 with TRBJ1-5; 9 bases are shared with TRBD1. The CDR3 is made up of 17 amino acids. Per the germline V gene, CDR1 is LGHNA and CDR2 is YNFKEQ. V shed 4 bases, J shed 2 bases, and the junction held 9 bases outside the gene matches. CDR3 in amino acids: CASSRTTGGSGNQPQHF. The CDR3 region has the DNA TGTGCCAGCAGCCGAACCACAGGGGGCAGCGGCAATCAGCCCCAGCATTTT.

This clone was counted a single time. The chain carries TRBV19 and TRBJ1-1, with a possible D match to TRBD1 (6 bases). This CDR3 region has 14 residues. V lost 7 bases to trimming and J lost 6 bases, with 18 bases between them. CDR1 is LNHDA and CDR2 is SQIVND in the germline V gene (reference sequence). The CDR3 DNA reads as TGTGCCAGTAAGCCTACAGGGAGATCGCCTGAAGCTTTCTTT. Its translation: CASKPTGRSPEAFF.